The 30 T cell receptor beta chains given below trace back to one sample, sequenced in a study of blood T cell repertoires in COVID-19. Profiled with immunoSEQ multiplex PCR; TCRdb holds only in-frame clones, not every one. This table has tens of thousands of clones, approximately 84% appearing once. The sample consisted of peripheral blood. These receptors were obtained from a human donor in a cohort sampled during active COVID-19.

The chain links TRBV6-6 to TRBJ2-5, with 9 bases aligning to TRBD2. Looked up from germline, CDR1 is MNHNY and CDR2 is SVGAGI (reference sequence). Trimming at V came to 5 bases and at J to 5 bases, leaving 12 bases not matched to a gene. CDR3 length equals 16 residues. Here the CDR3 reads CASSPGAAGGWETQYF. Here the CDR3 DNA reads TGTGCCAGCAGTCCCGGTGCAGCGGGAGGATGGGAGACCCAGTACTTC.

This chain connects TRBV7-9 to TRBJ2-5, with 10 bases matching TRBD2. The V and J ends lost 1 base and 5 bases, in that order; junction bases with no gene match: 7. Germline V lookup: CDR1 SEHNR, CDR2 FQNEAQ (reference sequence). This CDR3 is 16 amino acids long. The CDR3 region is CASSLGTAGGPETQYF. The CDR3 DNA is TGTGCCAGCAGCTTAGGAACAGCGGGGGGGCCGGAGACCCAGTACTTC.

The CDR3 sequence is CASTPGQGARSEKLFF. CDR3 bases: TGTGCCAGCACCCCGGGACAGGGGGCGCGGAGTGAAAAACTGTTTTTT. This chain uses TRBV9 with TRBJ1-4; TRBD1 matches 12 bases. The junction had 10 bases not matched to a gene; V was cut back by 6 bases and J by 7 bases. This CDR3 is 16 amino acids long. CDR1 is SGDLS, CDR2 YYNGEE, per germline.

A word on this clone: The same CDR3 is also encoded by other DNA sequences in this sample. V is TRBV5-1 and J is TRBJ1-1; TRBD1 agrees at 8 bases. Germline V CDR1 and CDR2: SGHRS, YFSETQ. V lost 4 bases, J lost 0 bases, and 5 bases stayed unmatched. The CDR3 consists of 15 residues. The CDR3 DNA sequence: TGCGCCAGCAGCCCCGGGACAGGAATGAACACTGAAGCTTTCTTT. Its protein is CASSPGTGMNTEAFF.

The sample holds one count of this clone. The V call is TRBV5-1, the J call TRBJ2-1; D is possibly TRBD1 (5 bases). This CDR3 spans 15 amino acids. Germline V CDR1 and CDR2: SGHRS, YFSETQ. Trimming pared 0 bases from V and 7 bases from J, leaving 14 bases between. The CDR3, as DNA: TGCGCCAGCAGCTTGGGTCACATCCAGGGAAATGAGCAGTTCTTC. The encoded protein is CASSLGHIQGNEQFF.

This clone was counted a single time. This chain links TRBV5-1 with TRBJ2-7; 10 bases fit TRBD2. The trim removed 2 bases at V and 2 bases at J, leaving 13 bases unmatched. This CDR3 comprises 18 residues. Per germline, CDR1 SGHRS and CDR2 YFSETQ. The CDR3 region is CASSFPPGVAGGPYEQYF. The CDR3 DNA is TGCGCCAGCAGCTTCCCCCCTGGGGTAGCGGGGGGCCCCTACGAGCAGTACTTC.

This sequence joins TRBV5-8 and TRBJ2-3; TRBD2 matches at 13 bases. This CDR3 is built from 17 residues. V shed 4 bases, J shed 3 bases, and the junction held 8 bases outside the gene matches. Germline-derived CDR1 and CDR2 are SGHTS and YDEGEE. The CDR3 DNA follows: TGTGCCAGCAGCCCGGCCTCGACTAGCGGGGGGACAGATACGCAGTATTTT. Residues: CASSPASTSGGTDTQYF.

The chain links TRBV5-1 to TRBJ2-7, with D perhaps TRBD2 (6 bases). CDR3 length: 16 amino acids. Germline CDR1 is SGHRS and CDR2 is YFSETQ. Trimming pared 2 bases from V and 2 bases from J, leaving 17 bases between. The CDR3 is CASSFGGTQGTYEQYF. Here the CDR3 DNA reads TGCGCCAGCAGCTTTGGGGGGACCCAAGGGACCTACGAGCAGTACTTC.

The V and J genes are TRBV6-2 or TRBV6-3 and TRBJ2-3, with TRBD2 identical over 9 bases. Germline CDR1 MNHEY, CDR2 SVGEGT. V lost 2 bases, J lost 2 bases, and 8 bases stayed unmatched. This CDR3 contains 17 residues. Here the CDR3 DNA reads TGTGCCAGCAGTTACAATCCGACTAGCGGACTCACAGATACGCAGTATTTT. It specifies CASSYNPTSGLTDTQYF.

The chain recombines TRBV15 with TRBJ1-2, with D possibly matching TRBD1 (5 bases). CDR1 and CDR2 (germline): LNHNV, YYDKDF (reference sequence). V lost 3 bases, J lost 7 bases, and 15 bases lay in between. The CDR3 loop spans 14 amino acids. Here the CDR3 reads CATSRGQGSGGYTF. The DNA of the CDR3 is TGTGCCACCAGCAGGGGTCAGGGATCAGGTGGCTACACCTTC.

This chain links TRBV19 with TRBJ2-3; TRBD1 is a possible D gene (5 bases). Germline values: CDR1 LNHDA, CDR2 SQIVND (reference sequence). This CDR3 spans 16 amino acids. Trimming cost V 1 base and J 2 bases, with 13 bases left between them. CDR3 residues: CASSIAGRALTDTQYF. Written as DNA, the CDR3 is TGTGCCAGTAGTATAGCGGGCAGGGCTCTCACAGATACGCAGTATTTT.

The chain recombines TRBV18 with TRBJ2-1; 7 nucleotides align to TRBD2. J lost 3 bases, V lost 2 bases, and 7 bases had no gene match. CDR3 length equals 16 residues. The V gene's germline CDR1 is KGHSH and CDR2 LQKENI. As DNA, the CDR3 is TGTGCCAGCTCACCAGGCGGGGGAGCATACTACAATGAGCAGTTCTTC. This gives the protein CASSPGGGAYYNEQFF.

DNA for the CDR3: TGCGCCAGCAGCGCCGAACCCGGGAGCTCCTACAATGAGCAGTTCTTC. Translation: CASSAEPGSSYNEQFF. V gene TRBV5-1 combines with J gene TRBJ2-1; a possible D gene is TRBD2 (6 bases). This CDR3 spans 16 amino acids. Trimming took off 4 bases at V and 0 bases at J, with 14 bases between the two ends. CDR1 SGHRS and CDR2 YFSETQ come from the germline V gene.

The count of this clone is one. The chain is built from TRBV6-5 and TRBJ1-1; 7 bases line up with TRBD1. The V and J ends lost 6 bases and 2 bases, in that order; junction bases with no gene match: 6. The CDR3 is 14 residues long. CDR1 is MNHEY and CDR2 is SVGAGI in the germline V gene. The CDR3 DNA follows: TGTGCCAGCAGCACGAGACAGGGAAACACTGAAGCTTTCTTT. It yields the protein CASSTRQGNTEAFF.

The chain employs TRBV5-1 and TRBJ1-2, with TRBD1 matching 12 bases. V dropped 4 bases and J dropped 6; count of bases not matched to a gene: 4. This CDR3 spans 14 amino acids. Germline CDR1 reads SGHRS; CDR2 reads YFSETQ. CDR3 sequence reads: CASSMGQGADGYTF. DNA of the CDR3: TGCGCCAGCAGCATGGGACAGGGGGCGGATGGCTACACCTTC.

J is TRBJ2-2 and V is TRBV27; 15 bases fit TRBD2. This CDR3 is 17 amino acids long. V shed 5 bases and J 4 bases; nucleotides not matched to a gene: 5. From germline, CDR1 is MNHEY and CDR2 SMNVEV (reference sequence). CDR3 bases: TGTGCCAGCAGTCGGACTAGCGGGGGGGCAGTCACCGGGGAGCTGTTTTTT. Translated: CASSRTSGGAVTGELFF.

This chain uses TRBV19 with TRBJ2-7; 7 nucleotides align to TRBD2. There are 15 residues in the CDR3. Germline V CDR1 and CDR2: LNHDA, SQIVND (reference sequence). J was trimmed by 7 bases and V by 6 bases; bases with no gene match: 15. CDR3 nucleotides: TGTGCCAGTAGACACACGTCGGGGGGAGCGCGTGAGCAGTACTTC. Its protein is CASRHTSGGAREQYF.

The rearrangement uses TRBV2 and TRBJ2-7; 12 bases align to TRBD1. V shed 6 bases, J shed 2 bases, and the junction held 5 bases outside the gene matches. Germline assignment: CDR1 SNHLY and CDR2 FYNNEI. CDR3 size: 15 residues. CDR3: CASRAGTGGTYEQYF. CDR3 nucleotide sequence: TGTGCCAGCAGAGCCGGGACAGGGGGCACCTACGAGCAGTACTTC.

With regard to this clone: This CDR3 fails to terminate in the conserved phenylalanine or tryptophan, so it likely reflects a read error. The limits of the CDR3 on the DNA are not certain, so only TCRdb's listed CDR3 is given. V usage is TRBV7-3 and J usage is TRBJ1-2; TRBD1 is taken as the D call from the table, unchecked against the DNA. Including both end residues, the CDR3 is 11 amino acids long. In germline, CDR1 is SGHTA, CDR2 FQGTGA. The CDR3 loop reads CASSLLGGQVR.

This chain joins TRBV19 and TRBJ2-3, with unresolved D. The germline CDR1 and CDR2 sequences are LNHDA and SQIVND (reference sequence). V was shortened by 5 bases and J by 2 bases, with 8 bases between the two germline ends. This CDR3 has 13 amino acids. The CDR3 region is CASSFSATDTQYF. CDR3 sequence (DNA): TGTGCCAGTAGTTTCAGCGCCACAGATACGCAGTATTTT.

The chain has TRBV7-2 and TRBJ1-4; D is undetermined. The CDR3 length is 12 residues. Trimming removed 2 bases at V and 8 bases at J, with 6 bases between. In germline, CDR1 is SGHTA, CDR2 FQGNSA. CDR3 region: CASSLSLEKLFF. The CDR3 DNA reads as TGTGCCAGCAGCTTAAGCCTCGAAAAACTGTTTTTT.

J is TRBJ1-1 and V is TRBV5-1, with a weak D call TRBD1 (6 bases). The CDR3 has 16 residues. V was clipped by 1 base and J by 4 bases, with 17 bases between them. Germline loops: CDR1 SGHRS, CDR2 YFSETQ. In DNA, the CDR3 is TGCGCCAGCAGCTTGCAGGTGGGGGCAAAAGGCACTGAAGCTTTCTTT. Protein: CASSLQVGAKGTEAFF.

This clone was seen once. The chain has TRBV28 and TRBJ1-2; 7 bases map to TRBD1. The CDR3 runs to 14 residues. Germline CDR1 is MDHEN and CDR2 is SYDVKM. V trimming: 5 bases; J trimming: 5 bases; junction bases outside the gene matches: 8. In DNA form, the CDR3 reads TGTGCCAGCAGTCCCCCGACAGGGCGGTATGGCTACACCTTC. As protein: CASSPPTGRYGYTF.

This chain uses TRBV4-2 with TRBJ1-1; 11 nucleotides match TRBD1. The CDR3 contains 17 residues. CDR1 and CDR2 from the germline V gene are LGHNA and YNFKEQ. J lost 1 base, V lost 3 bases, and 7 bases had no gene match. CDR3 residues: CASSQVGTGGQNTEAFF. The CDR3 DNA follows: TGTGCCAGCAGCCAGGTAGGGACAGGGGGACAGAACACTGAAGCTTTCTTT.

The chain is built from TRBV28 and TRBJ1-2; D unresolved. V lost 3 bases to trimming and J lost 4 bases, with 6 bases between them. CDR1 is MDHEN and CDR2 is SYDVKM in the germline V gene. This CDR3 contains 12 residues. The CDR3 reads CASSFSVYGYTF. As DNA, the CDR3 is TGTGCCAGCAGTTTTTCCGTCTATGGCTACACCTTC.

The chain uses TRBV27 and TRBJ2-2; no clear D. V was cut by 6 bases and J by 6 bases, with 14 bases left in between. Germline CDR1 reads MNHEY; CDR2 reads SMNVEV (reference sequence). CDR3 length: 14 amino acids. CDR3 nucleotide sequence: TGTGCCAGCAGCCCAAAGTCAGTGTCCGGGGAGCTGTTTTTT. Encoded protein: CASSPKSVSGELFF.

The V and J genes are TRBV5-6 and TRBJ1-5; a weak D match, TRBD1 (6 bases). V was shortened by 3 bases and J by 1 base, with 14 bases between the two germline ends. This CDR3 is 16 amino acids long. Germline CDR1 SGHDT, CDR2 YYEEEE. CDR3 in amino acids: CASSSWGRLSNQPQHF. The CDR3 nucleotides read TGTGCCAGCAGCTCGTGGGGGCGTCTAAGCAATCAGCCCCAGCATTTT. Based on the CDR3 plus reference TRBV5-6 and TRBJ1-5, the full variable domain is DAGVTQSPTHLIKTRGQQVTLRCSPKSGHDTVSWYQQALGQGPQFIFQYYEEEERQRGNFPDRFSGHQFPNYSSELNVNALLLGDSALYLCASSSWGRLSNQPQHFGDGTRLSIL.

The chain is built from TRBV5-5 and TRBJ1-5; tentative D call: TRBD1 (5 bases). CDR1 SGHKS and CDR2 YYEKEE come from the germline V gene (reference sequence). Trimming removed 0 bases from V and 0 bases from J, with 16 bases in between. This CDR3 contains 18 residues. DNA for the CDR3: TGTGCCAGCAGCTTGGCCCTTCAGGGAGGGAATAGCAATCAGCCCCAGCATTTT. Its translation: CASSLALQGGNSNQPQHF.

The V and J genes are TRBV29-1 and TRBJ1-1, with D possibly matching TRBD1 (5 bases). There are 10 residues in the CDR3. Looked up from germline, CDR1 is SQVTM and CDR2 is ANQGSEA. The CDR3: CMGGNTEAFF. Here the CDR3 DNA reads TGCATGGGGGGGAACACTGAAGCTTTCTTT. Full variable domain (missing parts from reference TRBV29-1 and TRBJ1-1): SAVISQKPSRDICQRGTSLTIQCQVDSQVTMMFWYRQQPGQSLTLIATANQGSEATYESGFVIDKFPISRPNLTFSTLTVSNMSPEDSSIYLCMGGNTEAFFGQGTRLTVV.

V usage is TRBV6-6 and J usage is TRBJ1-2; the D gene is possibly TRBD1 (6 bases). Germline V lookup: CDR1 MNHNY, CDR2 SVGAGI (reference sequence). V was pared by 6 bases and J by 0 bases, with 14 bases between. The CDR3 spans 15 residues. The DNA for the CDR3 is TGTGCCAGCAGCCGACCGGGACAAACTAACTATGGCTACACCTTC. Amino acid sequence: CASSRPGQTNYGYTF.